This TCR beta chain comes out of a study of beta chain features in type 1 diabetes. For the study at large: Age and gender were similar between patients and healthy donors, as were cell yields. Study-wide results and limits: The question left open here concerned HLA type influencing TCRB rearrangement. Cells that show high TCR expression could be over-represented by cDNA sequencing. Type 1 diabetes patients showed a moderate but significant shortening of TCRB CDR3s in all four CD4+ subsets.

In the case of this clone: What it binds is unknown.

Germline CDR1 KGHSH, CDR2 LQKENI. The CDR3 length is 15 residues. After removal of 4 bases from V and 3 bases from J, the junction contained 7 bases not matched to a gene. Each of the CD4+ naive, central memory, regulatory and stem cell-like memory populations was sorted via CD45RO/CCR7/CD25/CD127/CD95/CD27. The investigators reverse transcribed all of the isolated RNA, so they sequenced expressed TCRB transcripts. The method was immunoSEQ multiplex PCR; TCRdb's version includes in-frame clones alone and lacks a portion of them. Found here are more than 300,000 clones, roughly 12% of them singletons; the top ten hold 0.0095% to 0.013%.

The chain combines TRBV18 with TRBJ1-2, with 8 bases aligning to TRBD1. Input material: naive CD4+ T cells from blood. The sequence derives from a woman younger than 30 with type 1 diabetes. CDR3 sequence (DNA): TGTGCCAGCTCACTGAGACCGGGACAGGACTATGGCTACACCTTC. Translation gives CASSLRPGQDYGYTF.